This entry is about one TCR beta chain. The data derive from a study of blood T cell repertoires in COVID-19. Study at large: Material from acute and convalescent COVID-19 was sourced from the United States, Italy and Spain. Nucleic acid was either cDNA or gDNA, and it came from T cells, B-cell-depleted T cells, or PBMCs.

In the original workflow: Quantification of nucleated cells was approximated via reference gene primer amplification. The protocol was immunoSEQ multiplex PCR, while the TCRdb copy is restricted to in-frame clones and leaves out a portion. D and trimming come from the DNA, and the V and J calls and clone size come from that table. This sample carries roughly 76,000 clones, approximately 80% of them seen once, and the ten largest clones take under 45%. The CDR3 has 15 residues. Trimming cost V 1 base and J 1 base, with 11 bases left between them. The germline V gene has CDR1 SGHTA and CDR2 FQGTGA. The chain combines TRBV7-3 with TRBJ2-7, with TRBD1 as a possible D gene (5 bases). The clonotype originates from a woman aged 70-85 years with acute or convalescent COVID-19. The sample comprised peripheral blood. The CDR3 sequence: CASSLSAGISYEQYF. The CDR3 coding sequence is TGTGCCAGCAGCTTAAGTGCAGGGATATCCTACGAGCAGTACTTC.